The rows below give T cell receptor beta chains drawn from one sample of a study of shared clonotypes between healthy human individuals. Assay used: immunoSEQ multiplex PCR; TCRdb lists only in-frame clones, some missing. The sample contains about 2.4 million clones, just over 90% of which appear only once. The sequenced material came from naive CD4+ T cells sorted from blood. The receptors originated from a young man in good health. Each CDR3 is given with its conserved first and last residue.

V gene	J gene	CDR3 length	CDR3 protein
TRBV28	TRBJ2-7	13	CASSPGRGDRGSF
TRBV7-2	TRBJ2-2	15	CASSVRTENTGELFF
TRBV18	TRBJ1-3	16	CASSPSGVSAGNTIYF
TRBV28	TRBJ2-6	17	CASTEGAPYSGANVLTF
TRBV5-1	TRBJ2-1	13	CASSLDTSGEQFF
TRBV5-6	TRBJ1-2	14	CASSRLDRGTGYTF
TRBV7-2	TRBJ2-1	13	CASSQGTYNEQFF
TRBV6-6	TRBJ1-5	14	CASSYDRGIQPQHF
TRBV19	TRBJ1-6	14	CASSRDRGNSPLHF
TRBV11-3	TRBJ2-7	14	CASSLGDRGYEQYF
TRBV18	TRBJ2-3	16	CASSPLQGGLVDTQYF
TRBV6-5	TRBJ2-2	15	CASSRWGGQTGELFF
TRBV10-3	TRBJ1-2	12	CAIGDPNYFYTF
TRBV7-8	TRBJ2-2	15	CASSFPGQGAGELFF
TRBV5-1	TRBJ1-2	15	CASSLAAGQGNGYTF
TRBV5-4	TRBJ2-3	12	CAGGSYLDTQYF
TRBV6-1	TRBJ2-7	14	CASRETGGSYEQYF
TRBV6-1	TRBJ2-7	14	CASARDTKNYEQYF
TRBV6-5	TRBJ2-3	15	CASSYQLADTDMQYF
TRBV10-3	TRBJ2-3	15	CAISPTGGAADTQYF
TRBV4-1	TRBJ1-1	12	CASSQRNTEAFF
TRBV6-5	TRBJ1-1	16	CASSYSLGAGNTEAFF
TRBV27	TRBJ2-7	15	CASSQRTGGREEQYF
TRBV7-2	TRBJ1-1	15	CASSPRQGGNTEAFF
TRBV18	TRBJ1-5	13	CASSQGLDQPQHF
TRBV30	TRBJ2-2	13	CAWGGLATGELFF
TRBV5-4	TRBJ2-7	17	CASSLVSSGSGVYEQYF
TRBV5-1	TRBJ1-5	15	CASSLGVGGEQPQHF
TRBV7-8	TRBJ1-2	13	CASSFQGINGYTF
TRBV10-1	TRBJ1-1	13	CASAQGRNTEAFF
TRBV27	TRBJ2-7	14	CASSLAGGPYEQYF
TRBV29-1	TRBJ2-7	11	CSVGGGNEQYF
TRBV21-1	TRBJ1-5	20	CASSKSARDTELDSNQPQHF
TRBV27	TRBJ2-5	16	CASSSIPGGREETQYF
TRBV10-1	TRBJ2-2	15	CASSSGTANTGELFF
TRBV27	TRBJ2-3	15	CASSRLSGSTDTQYF
TRBV27	TRBJ2-7	13	CASRYRWGDEQYF
TRBV6-1	TRBJ2-4	13	CASSGTGLNIQYF
TRBV7-2	TRBJ2-7	13	CASSPPVTYEQYF
TRBV7-2	TRBJ2-7	14	CASSTWTGSYEQYF
TRBV7-2	TRBJ1-1	14	CATSGQGASTEAFF